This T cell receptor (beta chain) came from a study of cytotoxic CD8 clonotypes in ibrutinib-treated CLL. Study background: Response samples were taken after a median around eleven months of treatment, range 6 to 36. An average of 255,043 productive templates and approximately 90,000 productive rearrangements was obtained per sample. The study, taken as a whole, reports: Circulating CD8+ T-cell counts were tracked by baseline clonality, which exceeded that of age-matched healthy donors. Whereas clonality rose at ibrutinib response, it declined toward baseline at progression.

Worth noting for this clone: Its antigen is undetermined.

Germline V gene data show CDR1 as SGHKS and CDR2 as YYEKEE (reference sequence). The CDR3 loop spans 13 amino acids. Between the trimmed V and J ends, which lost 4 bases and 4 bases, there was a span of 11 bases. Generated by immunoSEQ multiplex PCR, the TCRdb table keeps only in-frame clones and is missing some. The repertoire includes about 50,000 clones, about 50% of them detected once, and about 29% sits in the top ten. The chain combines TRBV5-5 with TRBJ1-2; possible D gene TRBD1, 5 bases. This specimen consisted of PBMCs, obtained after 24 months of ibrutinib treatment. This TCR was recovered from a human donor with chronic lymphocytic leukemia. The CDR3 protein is CASSPTARYGYTF. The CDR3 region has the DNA TGTGCCAGCAGCCCGACAGCACGCTATGGCTACACCTTC.